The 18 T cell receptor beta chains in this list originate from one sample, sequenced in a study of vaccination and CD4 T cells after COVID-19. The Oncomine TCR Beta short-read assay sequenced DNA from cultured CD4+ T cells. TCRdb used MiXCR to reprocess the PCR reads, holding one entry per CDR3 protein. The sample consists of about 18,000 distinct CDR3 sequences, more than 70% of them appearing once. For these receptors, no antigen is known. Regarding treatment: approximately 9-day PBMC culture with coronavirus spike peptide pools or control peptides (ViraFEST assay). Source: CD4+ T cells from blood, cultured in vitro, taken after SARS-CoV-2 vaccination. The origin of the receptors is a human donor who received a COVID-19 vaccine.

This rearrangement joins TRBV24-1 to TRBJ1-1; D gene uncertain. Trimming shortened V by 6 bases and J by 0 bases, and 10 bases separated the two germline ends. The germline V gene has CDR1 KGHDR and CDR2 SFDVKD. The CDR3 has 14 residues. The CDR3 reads CATSPGRMNTEAFF. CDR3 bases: TGTGCCACCAGTCCGGGTCGGATGAACACTGAAGCTTTCTTT.

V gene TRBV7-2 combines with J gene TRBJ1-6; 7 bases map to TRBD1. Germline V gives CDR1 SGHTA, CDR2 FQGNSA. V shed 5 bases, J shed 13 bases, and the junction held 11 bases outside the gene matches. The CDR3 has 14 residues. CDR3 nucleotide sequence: TGTGCCAGCAGCCCGAGACAGGGCACGTCGCCCCTCCACTTT. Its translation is CASSPRQGTSPLHF.

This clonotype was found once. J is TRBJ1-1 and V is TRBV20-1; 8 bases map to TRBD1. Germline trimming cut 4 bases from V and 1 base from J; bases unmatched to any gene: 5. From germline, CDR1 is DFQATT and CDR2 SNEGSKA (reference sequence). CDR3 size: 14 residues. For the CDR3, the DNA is TGCAGTGCTACCTTGACAGGGGAGAACACTGAAGCTTTCTTT. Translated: CSATLTGENTEAFF.

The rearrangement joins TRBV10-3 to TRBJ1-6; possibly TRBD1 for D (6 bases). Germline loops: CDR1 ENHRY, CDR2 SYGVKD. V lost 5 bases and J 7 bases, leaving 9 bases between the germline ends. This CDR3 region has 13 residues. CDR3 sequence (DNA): TGTGCCATCAGTATAGGACAGAATTCACCCCTCCACTTT. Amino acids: CAISIGQNSPLHF.

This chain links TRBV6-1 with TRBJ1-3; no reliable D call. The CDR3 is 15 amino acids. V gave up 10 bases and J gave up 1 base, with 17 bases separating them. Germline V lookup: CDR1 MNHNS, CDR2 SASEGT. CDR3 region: CATHNQDPSGNTIYF. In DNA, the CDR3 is TGTGCCACACACAACCAGGATCCATCTGGAAACACCATATATTTT.

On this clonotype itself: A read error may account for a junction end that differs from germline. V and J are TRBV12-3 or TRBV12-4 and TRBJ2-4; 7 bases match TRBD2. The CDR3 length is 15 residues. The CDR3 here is CASSLSGGAQNIQYF. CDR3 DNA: TGTGCCAGCAGTTTATCGGGGGGAGCCCAAAACATTCAGTACTTC.

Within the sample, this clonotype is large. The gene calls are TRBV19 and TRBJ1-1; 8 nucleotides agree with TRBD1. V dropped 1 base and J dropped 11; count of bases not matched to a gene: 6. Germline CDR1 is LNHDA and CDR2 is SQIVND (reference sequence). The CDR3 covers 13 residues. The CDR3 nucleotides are TGTGCCAGTAGTATAGGTCGGACAGGGACCGCTTTCTTT. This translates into CASSIGRTGTAFF.

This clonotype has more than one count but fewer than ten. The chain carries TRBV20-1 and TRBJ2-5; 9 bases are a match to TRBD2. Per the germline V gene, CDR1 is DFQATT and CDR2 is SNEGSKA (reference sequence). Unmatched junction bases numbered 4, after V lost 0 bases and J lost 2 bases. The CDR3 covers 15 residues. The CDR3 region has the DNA TGCAGTGCTAGAGATAGAACTAGCGGGCAAGAGACCCAGTACTTC. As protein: CSARDRTSGQETQYF.

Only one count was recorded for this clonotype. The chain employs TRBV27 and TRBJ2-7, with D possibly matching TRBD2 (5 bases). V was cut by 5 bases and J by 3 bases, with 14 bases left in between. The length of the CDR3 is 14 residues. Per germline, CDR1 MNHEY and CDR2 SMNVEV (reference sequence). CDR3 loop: CASSPHPRDYEQYF. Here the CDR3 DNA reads TGTGCCAGCAGTCCGCACCCGAGGGACTACGAGCAGTACTTC.

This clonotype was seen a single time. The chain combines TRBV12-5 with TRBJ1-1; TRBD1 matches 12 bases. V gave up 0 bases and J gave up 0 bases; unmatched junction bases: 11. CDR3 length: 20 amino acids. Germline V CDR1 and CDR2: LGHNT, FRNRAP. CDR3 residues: CASGLVPSMGTGGLNTEAFF. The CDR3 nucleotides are TGTGCTAGTGGTTTGGTACCGTCTATGGGGACAGGGGGCTTGAACACTGAAGCTTTCTTT.

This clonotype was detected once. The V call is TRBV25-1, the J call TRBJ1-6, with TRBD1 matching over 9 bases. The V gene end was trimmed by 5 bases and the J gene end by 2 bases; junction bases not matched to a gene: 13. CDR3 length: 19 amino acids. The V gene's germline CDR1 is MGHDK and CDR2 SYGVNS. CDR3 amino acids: CASSSTEPGQGAYNSPLHF. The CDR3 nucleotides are TGTGCCAGCAGTTCCACTGAACCGGGACAGGGAGCCTATAATTCACCCCTCCACTTT.

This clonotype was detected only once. This chain's CDR3 is CASSRRNRFGQPQHF. DNA of the CDR3: TGTGCCAGTAGTCGACGGAACAGATTCGGTCAGCCCCAGCATTTT. This chain joins TRBV19 and TRBJ1-5; D is unclear. Trimming pared 5 bases from V and 6 bases from J, leaving 17 bases between. The CDR3 contains 15 residues. The germline V gene encodes CDR1 LNHDA and CDR2 SQIVND (reference sequence).

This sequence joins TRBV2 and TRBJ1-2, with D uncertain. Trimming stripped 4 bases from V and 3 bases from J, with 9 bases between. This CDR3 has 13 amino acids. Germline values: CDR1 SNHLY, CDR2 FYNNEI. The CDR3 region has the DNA TGTGCCAGCAGTGCCCCAGTGGACTATGGCTACACCTTC. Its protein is CASSAPVDYGYTF.

CDR3 coding DNA: TGTGCCACCAGTGACCGGACAGGGGGCCCCAACGAGCAGTACTTC. Amino acids: CATSDRTGGPNEQYF. The chain carries TRBV24-1 and TRBJ2-7; 11 bases match TRBD1. The V segment lost 4 bases and the J segment 5 bases; nucleotides outside the gene matches: 6. The germline V gene has CDR1 KGHDR and CDR2 SFDVKD. The CDR3 has 15 amino acids.

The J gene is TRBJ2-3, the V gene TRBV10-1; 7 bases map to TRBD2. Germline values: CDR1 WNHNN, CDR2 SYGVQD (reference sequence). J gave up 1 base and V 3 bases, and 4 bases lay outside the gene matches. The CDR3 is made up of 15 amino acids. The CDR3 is CASSDLAGGTDTQYF. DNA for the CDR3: TGCGCCAGCAGTGATTTGGCGGGGGGCACAGATACGCAGTATTTT.

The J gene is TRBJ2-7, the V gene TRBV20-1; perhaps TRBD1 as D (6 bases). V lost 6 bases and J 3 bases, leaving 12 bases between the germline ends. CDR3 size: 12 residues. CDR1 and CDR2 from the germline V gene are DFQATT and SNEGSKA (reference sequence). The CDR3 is CSARGAVYEQYF. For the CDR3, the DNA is TGCAGTGCCAGGGGCGCAGTCTACGAGCAGTACTTC.

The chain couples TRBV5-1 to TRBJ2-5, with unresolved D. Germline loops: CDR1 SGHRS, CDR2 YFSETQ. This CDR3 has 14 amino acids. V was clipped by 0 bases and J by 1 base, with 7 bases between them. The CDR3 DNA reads TGCGCCAGCAGCTTGGGGCAGACCCAAGAGACCCAGTACTTC. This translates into CASSLGQTQETQYF.

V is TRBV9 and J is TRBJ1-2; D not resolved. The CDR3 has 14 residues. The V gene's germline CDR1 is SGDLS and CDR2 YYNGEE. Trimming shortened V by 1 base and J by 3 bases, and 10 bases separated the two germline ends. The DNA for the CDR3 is TGTGCCAGCAGCGTAAATATGGCTTACTATGGCTACACCTTC. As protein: CASSVNMAYYGYTF.